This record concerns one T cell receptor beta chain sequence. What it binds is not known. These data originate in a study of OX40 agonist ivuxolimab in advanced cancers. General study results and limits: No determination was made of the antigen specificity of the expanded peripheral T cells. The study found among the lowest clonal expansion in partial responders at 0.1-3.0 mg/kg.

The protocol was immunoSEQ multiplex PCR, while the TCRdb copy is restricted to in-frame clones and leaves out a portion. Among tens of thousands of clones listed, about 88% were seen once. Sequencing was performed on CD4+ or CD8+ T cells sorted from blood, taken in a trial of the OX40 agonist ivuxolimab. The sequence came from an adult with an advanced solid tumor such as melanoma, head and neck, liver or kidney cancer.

In DNA, the CDR3 is TGTGCCAGCAGCTTAGGATTCTCCTACAATGAGCAGTTCTTC. Its translation is CASSLGFSYNEQFF. The chain has TRBV5-6 and TRBJ2-1; no reliable D call. Trimming cost V 2 bases and J 0 bases, with 6 bases left between them. CDR1 is SGHDT, CDR2 YYEEEE, per germline. The CDR3 loop spans 14 amino acids.